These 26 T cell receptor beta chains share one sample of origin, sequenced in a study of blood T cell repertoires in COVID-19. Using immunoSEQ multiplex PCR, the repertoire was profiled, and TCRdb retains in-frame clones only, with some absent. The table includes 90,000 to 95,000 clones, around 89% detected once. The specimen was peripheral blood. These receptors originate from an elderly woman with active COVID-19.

The CDR3 sequence: CASSGSGISNEKLFF. For the CDR3, the DNA is TGTGCCAGCAGTGGATCGGGGATCTCTAATGAAAAACTGTTTTTT. The chain is built from TRBV28 and TRBJ1-4, with D uncertain. Germline CDR1 reads MDHEN; CDR2 reads SYDVKM. CDR3 length equals 15 residues. The ends were cut back, 5 bases at V and 3 bases at J, with 13 bases in the middle.

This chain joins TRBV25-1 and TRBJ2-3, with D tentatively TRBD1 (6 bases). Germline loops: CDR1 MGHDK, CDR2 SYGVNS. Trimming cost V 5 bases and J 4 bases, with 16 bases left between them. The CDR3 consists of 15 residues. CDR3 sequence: CASSSGAYQADTQYF. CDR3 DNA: TGTGCCAGCAGTTCAGGGGCATATCAGGCAGATACGCAGTATTTT. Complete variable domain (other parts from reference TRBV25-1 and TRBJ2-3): EADIYQTPRYLVIGTGKKITLECSQTMGHDKMYWYQQDPGMELHLIHYSYGVNSTEKGDLSSESTVSRIRTEHFPLTLESARPSHTSQYLCASSSGAYQADTQYFGPGTRLTVL.

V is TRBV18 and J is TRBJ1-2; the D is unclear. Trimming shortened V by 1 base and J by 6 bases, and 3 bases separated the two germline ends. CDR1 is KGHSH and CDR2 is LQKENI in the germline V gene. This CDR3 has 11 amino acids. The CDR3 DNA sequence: TGTGCCAGCTCACCACGAGATGGCTACACCTTC. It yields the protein CASSPRDGYTF.

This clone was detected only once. CDR3 coding DNA: TGTGCCAGCAGTTTATGGACAGGGAAGAAGTTCTTC. Translation gives CASSLWTGKKFF. The gene calls are TRBV28 and TRBJ2-1; 7 bases fit TRBD1. Germline loops: CDR1 MDHEN, CDR2 SYDVKM. The CDR3 runs to 12 residues. V dropped 0 bases and J dropped 14; count of bases not matched to a gene: 4.

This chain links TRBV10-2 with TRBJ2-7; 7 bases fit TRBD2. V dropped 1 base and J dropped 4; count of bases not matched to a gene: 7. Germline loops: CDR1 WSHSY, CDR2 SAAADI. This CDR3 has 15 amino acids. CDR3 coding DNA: TGCGCCAGCAGTGAGTATGCCGGGCGGGGGTACGAGCAGTACTTC. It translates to CASSEYAGRGYEQYF.

CDR3 sequence (DNA): TGTGCCAGCAGTGAAGGCGTCGTGGGCTACACCTTC. Translating gives CASSEGVVGYTF. This chain uses TRBV6-1 with TRBJ1-2; D is ambiguous. V lost 1 base and J lost 8, with 8 bases in between. This CDR3 is 12 amino acids long. Germline V gene sequence: CDR1 MNHNS, CDR2 SASEGT.

DNA of the CDR3: TGTGCCAGCTGGCCAGGCGGGTACTACGAGCAGTACTTC. Translated: CASWPGGYYEQYF. The chain couples TRBV11-2 to TRBJ2-7, with a weak D call TRBD2 (5 bases). With 8 bases removed from V and 3 bases from J, the gap between germline ends came to 14 bases. The CDR3 extends over 13 amino acids. Germline assignment: CDR1 SGHAT and CDR2 FQNNGV.

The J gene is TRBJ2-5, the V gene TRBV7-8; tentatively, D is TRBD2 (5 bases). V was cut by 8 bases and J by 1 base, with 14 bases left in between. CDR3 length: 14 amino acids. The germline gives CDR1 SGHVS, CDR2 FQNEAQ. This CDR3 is CASYTSGVQETQYF. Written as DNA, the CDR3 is TGTGCCAGCTATACGAGCGGAGTCCAAGAGACCCAGTACTTC.

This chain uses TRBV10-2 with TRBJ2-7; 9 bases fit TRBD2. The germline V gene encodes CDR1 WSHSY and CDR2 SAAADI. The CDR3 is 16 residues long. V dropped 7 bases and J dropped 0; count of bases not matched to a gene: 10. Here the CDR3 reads CASTGLLAGSSYEQYF. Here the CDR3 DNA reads TGCGCCAGCACAGGGTTACTAGCGGGTAGCTCCTACGAGCAGTACTTC.

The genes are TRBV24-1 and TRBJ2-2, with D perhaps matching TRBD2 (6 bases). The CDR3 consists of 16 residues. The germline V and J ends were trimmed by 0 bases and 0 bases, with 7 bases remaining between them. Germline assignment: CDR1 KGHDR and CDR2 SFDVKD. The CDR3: CATSDLGGANTGELFF. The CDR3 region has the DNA TGTGCCACCAGTGATTTGGGAGGGGCGAACACCGGGGAGCTGTTTTTT.

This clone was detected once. The CDR3 is CASSLSSGGTYEQYF. Written as DNA, the CDR3 is TGTGCCAGCAGTTTATCAAGCGGAGGGACCTACGAGCAGTACTTC. The chain employs TRBV27 and TRBJ2-7; TRBD2 might be the D (6 bases). V was clipped by 0 bases and J by 2 bases, with 11 bases between them. This CDR3 has 15 amino acids. Germline lookup yields CDR1 MNHEY and CDR2 SMNVEV (reference sequence).

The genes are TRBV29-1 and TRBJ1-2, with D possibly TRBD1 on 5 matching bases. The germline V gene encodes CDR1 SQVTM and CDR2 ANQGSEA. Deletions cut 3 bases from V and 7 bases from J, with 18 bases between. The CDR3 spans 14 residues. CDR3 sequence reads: CSVDGAGILVGYTF. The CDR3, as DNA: TGCAGCGTTGACGGCGCAGGGATCTTGGTTGGCTACACCTTC.

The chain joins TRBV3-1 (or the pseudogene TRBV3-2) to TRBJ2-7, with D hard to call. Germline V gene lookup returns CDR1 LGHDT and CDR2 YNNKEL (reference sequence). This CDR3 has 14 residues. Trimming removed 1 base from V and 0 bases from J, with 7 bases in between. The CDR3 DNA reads TGTGCCAGCAGCCAAGTTGCGGACTCCTACGAGCAGTACTTC. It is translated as CASSQVADSYEQYF.

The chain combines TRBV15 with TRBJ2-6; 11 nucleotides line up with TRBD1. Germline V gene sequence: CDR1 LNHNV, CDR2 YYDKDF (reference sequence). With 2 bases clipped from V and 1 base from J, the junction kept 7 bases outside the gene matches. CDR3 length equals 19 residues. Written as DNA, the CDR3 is TGTGCCACCAGCAGACGAGCAGGACAGGGGGCATCTGGGGCCAACGTCCTGACTTTC. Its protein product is CATSRRAGQGASGANVLTF.

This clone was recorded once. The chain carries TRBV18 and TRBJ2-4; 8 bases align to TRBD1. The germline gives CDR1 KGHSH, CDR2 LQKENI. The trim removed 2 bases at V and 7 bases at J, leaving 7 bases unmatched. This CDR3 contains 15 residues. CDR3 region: CASSPWRQGLNIQYF. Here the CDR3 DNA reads TGTGCCAGCTCACCATGGCGACAGGGGTTGAACATTCAGTACTTC.

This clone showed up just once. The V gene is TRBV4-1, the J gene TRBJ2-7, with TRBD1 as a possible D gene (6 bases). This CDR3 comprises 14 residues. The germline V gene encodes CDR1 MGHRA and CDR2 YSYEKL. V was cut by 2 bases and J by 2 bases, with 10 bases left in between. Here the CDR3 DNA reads TGCGCCAGCAGCCAACGGGACATCGCCTACGAGCAGTACTTC. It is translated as CASSQRDIAYEQYF.

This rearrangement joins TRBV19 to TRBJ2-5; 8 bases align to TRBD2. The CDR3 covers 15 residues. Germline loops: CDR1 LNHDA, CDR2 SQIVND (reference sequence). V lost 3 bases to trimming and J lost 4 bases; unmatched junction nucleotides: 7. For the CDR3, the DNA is TGTGCCAGTAGTATCCGGGCGGGGACTAGAGAGACCCAGTACTTC. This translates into CASSIRAGTRETQYF. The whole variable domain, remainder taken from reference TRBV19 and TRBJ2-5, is DGGITQSPKYLFRKEGQNVTLSCEQNLNHDAMYWYRQDPGQGLRLIYYSQIVNDFQKGDIAEGYSVSREKKESFPLTVTSAQKNPTAFYLCASSIRAGTRETQYFGPGTRLLVL.

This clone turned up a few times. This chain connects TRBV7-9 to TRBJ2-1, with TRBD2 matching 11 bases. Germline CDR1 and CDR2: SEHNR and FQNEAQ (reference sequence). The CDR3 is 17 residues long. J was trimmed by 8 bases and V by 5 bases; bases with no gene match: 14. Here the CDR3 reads CASSLGGSGLAVYEQFF. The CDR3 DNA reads TGTGCCAGCAGCCTAGGCGGGTCGGGACTAGCGGTGTATGAGCAGTTCTTC.

The CDR3 spells CATGREVTGELFF. For the CDR3, the DNA is TGTGCCACCGGACGGGAAGTCACCGGGGAGCTGTTTTTT. This sequence joins TRBV12-3 or TRBV12-4 and TRBJ2-2; a weak D match, TRBD2 (5 bases). CDR3 length equals 13 residues. Trimming removed 10 bases from V and 4 bases from J, with 13 bases in between.

CDR3 bases: TGTGCCAGCAGTGAAGCGGGAGTCTCCTACAATGAGCAGTTCTTC. Amino acids: CASSEAGVSYNEQFF. The chain joins TRBV25-1 to TRBJ2-1, with TRBD2 matching over 7 bases. CDR3 size: 15 residues. CDR1 and CDR2 from the germline V gene are MGHDK and SYGVNS. The V gene end was trimmed by 2 bases and the J gene end by 0 bases; junction bases not matched to a gene: 1.

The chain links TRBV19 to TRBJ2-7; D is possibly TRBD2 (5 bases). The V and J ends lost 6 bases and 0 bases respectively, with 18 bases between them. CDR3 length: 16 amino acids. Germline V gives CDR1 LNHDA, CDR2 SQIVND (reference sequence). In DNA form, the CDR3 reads TGTGCCAGTAGCCCTATTCGGGTAGCGAGCTCCTACGAGCAGTACTTC. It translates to CASSPIRVASSYEQYF.

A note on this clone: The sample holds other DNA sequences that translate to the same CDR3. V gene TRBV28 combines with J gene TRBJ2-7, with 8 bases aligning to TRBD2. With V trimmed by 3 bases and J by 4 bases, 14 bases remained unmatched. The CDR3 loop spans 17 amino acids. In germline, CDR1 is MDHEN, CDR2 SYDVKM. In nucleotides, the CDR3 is TGTGCCAGCAGTTTCCCCCCCCGGGCCAGCGGGAGATACGAGCAGTACTTC. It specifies CASSFPPRASGRYEQYF.

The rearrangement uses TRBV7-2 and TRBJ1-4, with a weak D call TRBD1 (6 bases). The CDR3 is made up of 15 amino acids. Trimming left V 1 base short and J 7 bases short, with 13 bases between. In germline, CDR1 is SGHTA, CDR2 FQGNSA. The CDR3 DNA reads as TGTGCCAGCAGCTTAGGAGGGGGAAACGGTGAAAAACTGTTTTTT. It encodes CASSLGGGNGEKLFF.

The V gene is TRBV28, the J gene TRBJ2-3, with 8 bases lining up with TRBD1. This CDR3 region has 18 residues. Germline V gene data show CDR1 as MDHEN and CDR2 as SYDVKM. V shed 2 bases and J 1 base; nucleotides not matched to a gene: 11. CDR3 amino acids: CASSLPPGQGFGTDTQYF. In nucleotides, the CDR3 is TGTGCCAGCAGTTTACCCCCCGGACAGGGCTTCGGCACAGATACGCAGTATTTT.

CDR3 amino acids: CSVVGPTSPGAFF. The CDR3 region has the DNA TGCAGCGTTGTCGGCCCGACAAGCCCAGGGGCTTTCTTT. The chain couples TRBV29-1 to TRBJ1-1, with D possibly matching TRBD1 (5 bases). The CDR3 contains 13 residues. V lost 4 bases and J lost 11, with 20 bases in between. Looked up from germline, CDR1 is SQVTM and CDR2 is ANQGSEA.

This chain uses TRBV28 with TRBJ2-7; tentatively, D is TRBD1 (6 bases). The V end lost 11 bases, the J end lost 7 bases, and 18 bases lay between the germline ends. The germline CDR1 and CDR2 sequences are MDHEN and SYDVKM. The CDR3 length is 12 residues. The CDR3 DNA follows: TGTGCCTCCCAGGGGCACACGGGGGAGCAGTACTTC. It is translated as CASQGHTGEQYF.